These 8 T cell receptor beta chains were all obtained from the same sample, sequenced in a study of cytomegalovirus exposure and HLA in healthy donors. The PCR made use of 60 Vbeta and 13 Jbeta primers. Only in-frame clones appear in the TCRdb table, and some are missing; sequencing was by immunoSEQ multiplex PCR. The profile shows 95,000 to 150,000 clones, around three quarters of them singletons. The source material was PBMCs. All receptors come from a woman in her twenties or thirties in good health and CMV-seropositive.

This chain's CDR3 is CASSPLPGTNEQFF. DNA for the CDR3: TGTGCCAGCAGTCCACTGCCCGGTACCAATGAGCAGTTCTTC. V usage is TRBV27 and J usage is TRBJ2-1; no clear D gene. Germline V gene data show CDR1 as MNHEY and CDR2 as SMNVEV (reference sequence). The CDR3 has 14 residues. Trimming left V 5 bases short and J 6 bases short, with 14 bases between.

J is TRBJ2-2 and V is TRBV5-4, with TRBD1 matching 7 bases. The V segment lost 3 bases and the J segment 4 bases; nucleotides outside the gene matches: 9. Germline V gives CDR1 SGHNT, CDR2 YYREEE (reference sequence). The CDR3 contains 16 residues. CDR3 sequence reads: CASSSPTGRTTGELFF. CDR3 sequence (DNA): TGTGCCAGCAGCTCGCCGACAGGGCGGACCACCGGGGAGCTGTTTTTT.

Note on this clone: One end of the junction does not line up with germline, which may come from a read error. V gene TRBV5-4 combines with J gene TRBJ2-2; a weak D match, TRBD2 (5 bases). Germline V gene sequence: CDR1 SGHNT, CDR2 YYREEE (reference sequence). The CDR3 covers 16 residues. In DNA, the CDR3 is TGTGTCAGCAGCCCACTTACCTCGGGGAAGAGCGGGGAGCTGTTTTTT. It yields the protein CVSSPLTSGKSGELFF.

The rearrangement links TRBV16 to TRBJ1-2; TRBD1 matches at 9 bases. Per germline, CDR1 KGHSY and CDR2 FQNENV. V lost 2 bases, J lost 6 bases, and 10 bases stayed unmatched. This CDR3 has 16 amino acids. The CDR3: CASSQQGQGLGNGYTF. CDR3 nucleotide sequence: TGTGCCAGCAGCCAACAGGGACAGGGTCTAGGTAATGGCTACACCTTC.

The count of this clone is one. J is TRBJ1-6 and V is TRBV4-1, with D possibly TRBD1 on 6 matching bases. The CDR3 length is 15 residues. The V gene's germline CDR1 is MGHRA and CDR2 YSYEKL. Trimming pared 0 bases from V and 9 bases from J, leaving 12 bases between. The CDR3 DNA is TGCGCCAGCAGCCAAGACAGGGGAAAAGTTTCACCCCTCCACTTT. Its protein product is CASSQDRGKVSPLHF.

The sample holds one count of this clone. DNA for the CDR3: TGTGCCAGCAGTCCGACAGGGGTCGAGCAGTACTTC. Encoded protein: CASSPTGVEQYF. This rearrangement joins TRBV27 to TRBJ2-7; 8 bases are a match to TRBD1. J gave up 6 bases and V 5 bases, and 3 bases lay outside the gene matches. The CDR3 runs to 12 residues. Germline CDR1 MNHEY, CDR2 SMNVEV (reference sequence).

A few counts support this clone. The J gene is TRBJ1-5, the V gene TRBV19; D remains ambiguous. The CDR3 spans 15 residues. Trimming took off 6 bases at V and 7 bases at J, with 19 bases between the two ends. CDR1 and CDR2 (germline): LNHDA, SQIVND (reference sequence). This chain's CDR3 is CASSLREKGAQPQHF. CDR3 nucleotide sequence: TGTGCCAGTAGCCTGAGGGAAAAGGGTGCGCAGCCCCAGCATTTT.

This chain uses TRBV13 with TRBJ2-3; possible D gene TRBD2, 6 bases. Germline CDR1 reads PRHDT; CDR2 reads FYEKMQ (reference sequence). Between the trimmed V and J ends, which lost 5 bases and 1 base, there was a span of 10 bases. The CDR3 loop spans 14 amino acids. The CDR3 sequence: CASSPSDGTDTQYF. In DNA, the CDR3 is TGTGCCAGCAGCCCTAGCGATGGCACAGATACGCAGTATTTT.